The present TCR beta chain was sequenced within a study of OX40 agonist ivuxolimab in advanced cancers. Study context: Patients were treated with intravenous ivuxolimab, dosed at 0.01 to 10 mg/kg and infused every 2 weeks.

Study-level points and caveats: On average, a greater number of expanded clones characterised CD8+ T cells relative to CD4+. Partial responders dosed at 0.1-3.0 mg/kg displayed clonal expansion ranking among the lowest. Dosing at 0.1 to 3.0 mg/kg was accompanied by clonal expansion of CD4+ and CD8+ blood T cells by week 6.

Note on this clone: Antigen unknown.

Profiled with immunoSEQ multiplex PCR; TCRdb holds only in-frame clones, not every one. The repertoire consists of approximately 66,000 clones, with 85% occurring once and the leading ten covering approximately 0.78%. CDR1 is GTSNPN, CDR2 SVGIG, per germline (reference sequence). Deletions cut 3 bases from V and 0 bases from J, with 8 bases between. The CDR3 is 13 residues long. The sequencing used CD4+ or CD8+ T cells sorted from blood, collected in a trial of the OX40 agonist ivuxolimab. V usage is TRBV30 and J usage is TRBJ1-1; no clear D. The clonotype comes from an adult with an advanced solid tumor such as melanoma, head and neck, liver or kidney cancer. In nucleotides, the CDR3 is TGTGCCTGGAGCCCGGGGTTGAACACTGAAGCTTTCTTT. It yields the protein CAWSPGLNTEAFF.